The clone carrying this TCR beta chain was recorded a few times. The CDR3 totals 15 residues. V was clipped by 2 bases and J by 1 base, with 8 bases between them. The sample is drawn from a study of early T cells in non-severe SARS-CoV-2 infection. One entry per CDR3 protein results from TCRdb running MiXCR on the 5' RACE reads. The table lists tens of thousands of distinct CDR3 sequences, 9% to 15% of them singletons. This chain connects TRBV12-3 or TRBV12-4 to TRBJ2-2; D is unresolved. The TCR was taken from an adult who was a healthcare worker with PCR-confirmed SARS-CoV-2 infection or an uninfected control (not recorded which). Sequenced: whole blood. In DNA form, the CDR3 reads TGTGCCAGCAGTTTATGGACGGAGAACACCGGGGAGCTGTTTTTT. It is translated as CASSLWTENTGELFF.